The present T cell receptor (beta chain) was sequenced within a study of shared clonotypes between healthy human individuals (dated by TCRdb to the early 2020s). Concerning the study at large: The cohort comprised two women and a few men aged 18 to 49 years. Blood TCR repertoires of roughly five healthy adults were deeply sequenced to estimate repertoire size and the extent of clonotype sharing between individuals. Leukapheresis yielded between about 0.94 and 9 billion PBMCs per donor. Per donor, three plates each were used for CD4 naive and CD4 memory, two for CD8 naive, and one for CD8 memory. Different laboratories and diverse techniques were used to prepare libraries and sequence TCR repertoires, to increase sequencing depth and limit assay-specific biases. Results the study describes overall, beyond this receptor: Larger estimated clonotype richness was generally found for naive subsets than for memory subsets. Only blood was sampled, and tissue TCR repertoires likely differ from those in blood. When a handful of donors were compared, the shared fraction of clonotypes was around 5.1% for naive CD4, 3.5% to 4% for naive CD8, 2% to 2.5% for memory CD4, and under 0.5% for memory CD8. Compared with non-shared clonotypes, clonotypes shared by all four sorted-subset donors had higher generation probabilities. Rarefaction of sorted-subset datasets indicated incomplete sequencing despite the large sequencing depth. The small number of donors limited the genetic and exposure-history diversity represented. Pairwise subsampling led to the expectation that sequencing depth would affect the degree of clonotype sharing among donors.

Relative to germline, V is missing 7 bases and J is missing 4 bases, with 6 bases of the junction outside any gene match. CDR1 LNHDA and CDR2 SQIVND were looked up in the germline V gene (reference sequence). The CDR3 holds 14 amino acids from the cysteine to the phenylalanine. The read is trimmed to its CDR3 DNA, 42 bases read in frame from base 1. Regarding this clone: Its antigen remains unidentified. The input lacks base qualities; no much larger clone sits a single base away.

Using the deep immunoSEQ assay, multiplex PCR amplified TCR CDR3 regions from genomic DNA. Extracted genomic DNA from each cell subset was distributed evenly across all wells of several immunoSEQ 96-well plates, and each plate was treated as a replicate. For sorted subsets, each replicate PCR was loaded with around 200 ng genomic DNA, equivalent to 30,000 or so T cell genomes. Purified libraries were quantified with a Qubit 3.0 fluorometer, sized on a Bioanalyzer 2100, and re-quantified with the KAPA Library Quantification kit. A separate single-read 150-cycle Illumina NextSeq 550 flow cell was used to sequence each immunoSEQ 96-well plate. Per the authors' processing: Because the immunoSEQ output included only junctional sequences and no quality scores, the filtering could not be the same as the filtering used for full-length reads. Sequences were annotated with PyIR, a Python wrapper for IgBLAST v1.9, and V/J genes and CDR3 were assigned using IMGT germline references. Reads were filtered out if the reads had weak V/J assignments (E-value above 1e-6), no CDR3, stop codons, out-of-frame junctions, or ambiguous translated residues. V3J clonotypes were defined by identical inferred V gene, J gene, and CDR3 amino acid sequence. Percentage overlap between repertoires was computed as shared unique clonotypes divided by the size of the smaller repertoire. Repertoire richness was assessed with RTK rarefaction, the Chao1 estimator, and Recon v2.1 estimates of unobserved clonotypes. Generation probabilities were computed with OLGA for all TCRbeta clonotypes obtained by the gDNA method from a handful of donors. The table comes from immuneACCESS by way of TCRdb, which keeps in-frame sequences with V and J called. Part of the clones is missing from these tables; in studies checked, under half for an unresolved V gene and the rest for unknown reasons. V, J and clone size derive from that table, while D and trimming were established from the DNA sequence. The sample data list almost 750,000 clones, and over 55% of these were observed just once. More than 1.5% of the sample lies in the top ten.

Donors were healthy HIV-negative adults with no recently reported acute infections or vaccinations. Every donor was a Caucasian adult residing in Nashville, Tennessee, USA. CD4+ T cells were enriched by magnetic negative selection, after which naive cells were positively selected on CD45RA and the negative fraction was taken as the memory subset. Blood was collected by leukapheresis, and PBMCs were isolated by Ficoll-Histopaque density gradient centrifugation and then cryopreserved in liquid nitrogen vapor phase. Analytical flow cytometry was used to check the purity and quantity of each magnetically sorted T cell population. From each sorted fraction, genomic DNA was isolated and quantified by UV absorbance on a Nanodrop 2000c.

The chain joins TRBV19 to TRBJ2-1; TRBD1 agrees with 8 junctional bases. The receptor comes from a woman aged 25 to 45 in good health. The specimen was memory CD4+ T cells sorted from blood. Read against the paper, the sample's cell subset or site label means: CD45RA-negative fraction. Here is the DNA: TGTGCCAGTATCCCCAGGGGGCCTTACAATGAGCAGTTCTTC. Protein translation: CASIPRGPYNEQFF.